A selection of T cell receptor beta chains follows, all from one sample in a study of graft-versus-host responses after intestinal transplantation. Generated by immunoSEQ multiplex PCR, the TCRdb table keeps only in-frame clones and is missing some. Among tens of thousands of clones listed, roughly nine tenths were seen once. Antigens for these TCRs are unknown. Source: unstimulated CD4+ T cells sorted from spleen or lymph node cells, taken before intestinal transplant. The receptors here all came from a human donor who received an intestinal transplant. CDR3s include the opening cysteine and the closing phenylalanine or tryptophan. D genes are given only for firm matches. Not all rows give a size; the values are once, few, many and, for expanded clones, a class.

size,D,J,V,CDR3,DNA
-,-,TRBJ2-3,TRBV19,CASSLGTDTQYF,TGTGCCAGTTCTCTAGGCACAGATACGCAGTATTTT
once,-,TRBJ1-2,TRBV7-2,CASSLGLSIWDGYTF,TGTGCCAGCAGCTTAGGACTGTCTATTTGGGATGGCTACACCTTC
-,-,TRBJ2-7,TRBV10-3,CAISDGRGASNEQYF,TGTGCCATCAGTGACGGTCGGGGGGCGTCTAACGAGCAGTACTTC
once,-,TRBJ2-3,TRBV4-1,CASSQAGIPGTQYF,TGCGCCAGCAGCCAAGCAGGGATCCCGGGTACGCAGTATTTT
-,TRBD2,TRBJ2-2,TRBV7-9,CAYTSGGYNTGELFF,TGTGCCTATACTAGCGGGGGCTACAACACCGGGGAGCTGTTTTTT
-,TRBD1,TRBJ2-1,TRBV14,CASSQDVGQGYNEQFF,TGTGCCAGCAGCCAAGATGTCGGACAGGGTTACAATGAGCAGTTCTTC
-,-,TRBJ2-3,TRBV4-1,CASSQDLPDTQYF,TGCGCCAGCAGCCAAGATCTACCAGATACGCAGTATTTT
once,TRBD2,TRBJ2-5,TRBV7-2,CASSLGLAGGSSGETQYF,TGTGCCAGCAGCCTAGGACTAGCGGGGGGCTCCTCCGGTGAGACCCAGTACTTC
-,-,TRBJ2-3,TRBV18,CASSPSRGASTDTQYF,TGTGCCAGCTCACCTAGTCGAGGTGCTAGCACAGATACGCAGTATTTT
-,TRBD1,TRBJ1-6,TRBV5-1,CASSLNSFHRDRVNSPLHF,TGCGCCAGCAGCTTAAACTCGTTTCACCGGGACAGGGTGAATTCACCCCTCCACTTT
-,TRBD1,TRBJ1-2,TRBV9,CASSVPGTAREGYTF,TGTGCCAGCAGCGTACCGGGGACAGCCAGGGAAGGCTACACCTTC
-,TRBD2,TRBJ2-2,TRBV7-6,CASSLQYSGGAGELFF,TGTGCCAGCAGCTTACAGTACAGCGGGGGGGCCGGGGAGCTGTTTTTT
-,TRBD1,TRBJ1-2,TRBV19,CASSWTGAFNYGYTF,TGTGCCAGTAGTTGGACAGGGGCTTTTAACTATGGCTACACCTTC
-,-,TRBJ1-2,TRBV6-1,CASSESHRVYGYTF,TGTGCCAGCAGTGAATCCCACAGGGTCTATGGCTACACCTTC
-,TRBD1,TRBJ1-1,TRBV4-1,CASSPSGTGVQNTEAFF,TGCGCCAGCAGCCCATCGGGGACAGGGGTCCAGAACACTGAAGCTTTCTTT
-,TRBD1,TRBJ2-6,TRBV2,CASSLTGGITGANVLTF,TGTGCCAGCAGTCTCACAGGGGGCATAACTGGGGCCAACGTCCTGACTTTC
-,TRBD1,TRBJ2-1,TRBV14,CASSLIQGRVNEQFF,TGTGCCAGCAGCCTCATACAGGGGAGAGTCAATGAGCAGTTCTTC
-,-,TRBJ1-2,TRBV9,CASSATGNNYGYTF,TGTGCCAGCAGTGCTACAGGGAATAACTATGGCTACACCTTC
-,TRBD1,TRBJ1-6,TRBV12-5,CASGPGPRTGVGSPLHF,TGTGCTAGTGGTCCCGGGCCCCGGACAGGGGTGGGTTCACCCCTCCACTTT
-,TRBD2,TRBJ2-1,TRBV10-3,CATSPLIAGGYNEQFF,TGTGCCACTTCGCCCCTTATAGCGGGGGGATATAATGAGCAGTTCTTC